One and the same sample provided the 20 T cell receptor beta chains below, sequenced in a study of PD-1 blockade in classical Hodgkin lymphoma. This table comes from immunoSEQ multiplex PCR, and its TCRdb copy is limited to in-frame clones, with some not included. This sample has about 90,000 clones; approximately 92% occur once, and the top ten carry about 10%. Relapse after autologous stem cell transplantation occurred in every patient, and brentuximab vedotin exposure varied. The sequences come from peripheral blood mononuclear cells (PBMCs), collected before the second cycle of nivolumab. Receptors were obtained from a human donor with classical Hodgkin lymphoma.

The CDR3 DNA sequence: TGTGCCACCAGCAGAGATCTTCAGAACCATGAGCAGTTCTTC. It yields the protein CATSRDLQNHEQFF. The chain couples TRBV15 to TRBJ2-1; D ambiguous. The V gene's germline CDR1 is LNHNV and CDR2 YYDKDF (reference sequence). Trimming pared 0 bases from V and 8 bases from J, leaving 11 bases between. CDR3 length: 14 amino acids.

The V call is TRBV27, the J call TRBJ1-2, with D tentatively TRBD1 (5 bases). The V end lost 5 bases, the J end lost 0 bases, and 7 bases lay between the germline ends. The CDR3 consists of 13 residues. Germline loops: CDR1 MNHEY, CDR2 SMNVEV (reference sequence). CDR3 region: CASSQTANYGYTF. The CDR3 DNA follows: TGTGCCAGCAGTCAGACAGCTAACTATGGCTACACCTTC.

V and J are TRBV5-1 and TRBJ2-7; D unresolved. CDR1 SGHRS and CDR2 YFSETQ come from the germline V gene. CDR3 length: 15 amino acids. V dropped 6 bases and J dropped 0 bases, with 16 bases sitting between them. The CDR3 DNA sequence: TGCGCCAGCACCCTACTGACCGGCGCCTCCTACGAGCAGTACTTC. It yields the protein CASTLLTGASYEQYF.

This chain joins TRBV6-5 and TRBJ2-2; TRBD1 aligns across 8 bases. The CDR3 has 15 amino acids. V was pared by 0 bases and J by 7 bases, with 4 bases of the junction left unmatched. Germline V gene data show CDR1 as MNHEY and CDR2 as SVGAGI. For the CDR3, the DNA is TGTGCCAGCAGTTACTCGGCAGGGGGCTACGGGGAGCTGTTTTTT. Translating it yields CASSYSAGGYGELFF.

The chain uses TRBV28 and TRBJ2-1, with 11 nucleotides matching TRBD2. The V gene's germline CDR1 is MDHEN and CDR2 SYDVKM. V dropped 5 bases and J dropped 3; count of bases not matched to a gene: 9. This CDR3 contains 17 residues. The CDR3 coding sequence is TGTGCCAGCAGTCCCCTATCTAGCGGGAGGAGCTACAATGAGCAGTTCTTC. Its protein is CASSPLSSGRSYNEQFF.

V gene TRBV7-2 combines with J gene TRBJ2-5; tentative D call: TRBD1 (6 bases). This CDR3 has 13 residues. Germline-derived CDR1 and CDR2 are SGHTA and FQGNSA. V lost 5 bases, J lost 2 bases, and 9 bases lay in between. CDR3 amino acids: CASSQDRQETQYF. In nucleotides, the CDR3 is TGTGCCAGCAGCCAAGACAGGCAAGAGACCCAGTACTTC. Full variable domain (rest looked up from reference TRBV7-2 and TRBJ2-5): GAGVSQSPSNKVTEKGKDVELRCDPISGHTALYWYRQSLGQGLEFLIYFQGNSAPDKSGLPSDRFSAERTGGSVSTLTIQRTQQEDSAVYLCASSQDRQETQYFGPGTRLLVL.

The rearrangement links TRBV27 to TRBJ2-7, with a tentative D call TRBD2 (6 bases). CDR3 length: 15 residues. From germline, CDR1 is MNHEY and CDR2 SMNVEV (reference sequence). Trimming shortened V by 3 bases and J by 2 bases, and 14 bases separated the two germline ends. This chain's CDR3 is CASSFLPSAAYEQYF. As DNA, the CDR3 is TGTGCCAGCAGTTTTCTCCCTAGCGCGGCCTACGAGCAGTACTTC.

This chain uses TRBV12-5 with TRBJ1-2, with 8 nucleotides matching TRBD1. Losses at the gene ends were 5 bases for V and 7 bases for J; bases not matched to a gene: 6. The CDR3 runs 13 residues. Germline CDR1 LGHNT, CDR2 FRNRAP. The CDR3 nucleotides read TGTGCTAGTGGTCATGGGGACAGGCTTGGCTACACCTTC. It specifies CASGHGDRLGYTF.

CDR3: CASSLEAGTYEQYF. CDR3 coding DNA: TGTGCCAGCAGCTTGGAAGCGGGGACCTACGAGCAGTACTTC. The chain recombines TRBV11-2 with TRBJ2-7; TRBD2 matches at 7 bases. V was pared by 3 bases and J by 2 bases, with 4 bases of the junction left unmatched. Looked up from germline, CDR1 is SGHAT and CDR2 is FQNNGV. There are 14 residues in the CDR3.

V is TRBV7-9 and J is TRBJ2-7; D call uncertain. V lost 4 bases to trimming and J lost 2 bases, with 12 bases between them. Germline V CDR1 and CDR2: SEHNR, FQNEAQ (reference sequence). The CDR3 has 14 amino acids. For the CDR3, the DNA is TGTGCCAGCAGCTCAAACGGCCAACCCTACGAGCAGTACTTC. Its protein product is CASSSNGQPYEQYF. Looking up the rest from reference TRBV7-9 and TRBJ2-7 gives the full variable domain: DTGVSQNPRHKITKRGQNVTFRCDPISEHNRLYWYRQTLGQGPEFLTYFQNEAQLEKSRLLSDRFSAERPKGSFSTLEIQRTEQGDSAMYLCASSSNGQPYEQYFGPGTRLTVT.

This rearrangement joins TRBV5-6 to TRBJ1-4, with D hard to call. The CDR3 extends over 12 amino acids. V lost 2 bases to trimming and J lost 7 bases, with 6 bases between them. CDR1 SGHDT and CDR2 YYEEEE come from the germline V gene. CDR3 residues: CASSFGPEKLFF. CDR3 DNA sequence: TGTGCCAGCAGCTTCGGGCCTGAAAAACTGTTTTTT.

The chain joins TRBV30 to TRBJ1-4, with D tentatively TRBD1 (5 bases). CDR1 and CDR2 from the germline V gene are GTSNPN and SVGIG (reference sequence). V gave up 2 bases and J gave up 7 bases, with 17 bases separating them. This CDR3 region has 15 residues. CDR3 region: CAWSLQVGSGEKLFF. The CDR3 DNA is TGTGCCTGGAGTTTACAGGTCGGATCGGGTGAAAAACTGTTTTTT.

The chain links TRBV6-1 to TRBJ2-7, with 10 bases lining up with TRBD2. Germline assignment: CDR1 MNHNS and CDR2 SASEGT. After removal of 7 bases from V and 4 bases from J, the junction contained 10 bases not matched to a gene. The CDR3 length is 15 residues. CDR3 amino acids: CASTSPRTSGYEQYF. The CDR3 region has the DNA TGTGCCAGCACCTCCCCCAGGACTAGCGGATACGAGCAGTACTTC.

CDR3 nucleotide sequence: TGCGCCAGCAGCCGACAGGAGAGCACAGATACGCAGTATTTT. As protein: CASSRQESTDTQYF. V and J are TRBV4-1 and TRBJ2-3; the D gene is possibly TRBD1 (6 bases). Deletions cut 4 bases from V and 0 bases from J, with 8 bases between. There are 14 residues in the CDR3. CDR1 and CDR2 (germline): MGHRA, YSYEKL.

The rearrangement joins TRBV6-6 to TRBJ2-6, with D uncertain. The CDR3 contains 14 residues. Germline V gives CDR1 MNHNY, CDR2 SVGAGI (reference sequence). V was pared by 7 bases and J by 9 bases, with 16 bases between. The CDR3 coding sequence is TGTGCCAGCACCTTGAGTGGGGATTTCAACGTCCTGACTTTC. As protein: CASTLSGDFNVLTF.

This rearrangement joins TRBV25-1 to TRBJ2-5; D gene ambiguous. In germline, CDR1 is MGHDK, CDR2 SYGVNS. This CDR3 contains 14 residues. V was trimmed by 3 bases and J by 5 bases, leaving 13 bases between them. The CDR3 spells CASSDTGPGETQYF. Here the CDR3 DNA reads TGTGCCAGCAGTGACACCGGCCCTGGGGAGACCCAGTACTTC.

The chain links TRBV4-1 to TRBJ1-1; 7 bases fit TRBD1. Trimming at V came to 2 bases and at J to 11 bases, leaving 8 bases not matched to a gene. Germline V gene lookup returns CDR1 MGHRA and CDR2 YSYEKL. This CDR3 is 13 amino acids long. The CDR3 nucleotides are TGCGCCAGCAGCCAAACCAGGGGGTTGGGCGCTTTCTTT. Translating it yields CASSQTRGLGAFF.

The chain carries TRBV19 and TRBJ2-7; D tentatively reads TRBD1 or TRBD2 (5 bases each). V lost 6 bases and J lost 7, with 16 bases in between. CDR1 is LNHDA, CDR2 SQIVND, per germline (reference sequence). This CDR3 has 13 residues. CDR3 bases: TGTGCCAGTAGAAAAGGGGCCACGGGAGAGCAGTACTTC. Protein product: CASRKGATGEQYF.

This clone was seen more than once but under ten times. This chain connects TRBV2 to TRBJ2-7; D gene uncertain. Germline V gene sequence: CDR1 SNHLY, CDR2 FYNNEI. Between the trimmed V and J ends, which lost 1 base and 4 bases, there was a span of 5 bases. The CDR3 extends over 12 amino acids. CDR3 amino acids: CASSEGLYEQYF. The CDR3 bases are TGTGCCAGCAGTGAAGGTCTGTACGAGCAGTACTTC.

V gene TRBV5-4 combines with J gene TRBJ2-5, with 9 bases aligning to TRBD2. Germline CDR1 and CDR2: SGHNT and YYREEE (reference sequence). CDR3 length equals 15 residues. Germline trimming cut 3 bases from V and 2 bases from J; bases unmatched to any gene: 5. The CDR3 region has the DNA TGTGCCAGCAGCTCTAGCGGGACTACTCAAGAGACCCAGTACTTC. Translation: CASSSSGTTQETQYF.